These 27 T cell receptor beta chains were all obtained from the same sample, sequenced in a study of T cells in Graves' hyperthyroidism and ophthalmopathy. Amplification of TCR beta CDR3 regions was performed using RNA transcripts as template. First-round RT-PCR of the TCR CDR3 relied on the HTBI primer set. TCRdb ran MiXCR on the multiplex PCR reads and lists one entry per CDR3 protein. The data hold about 530,000 distinct CDR3 sequences, with under 20% observed a single time. Sequencing was carried out using blood. The source of these receptors is a woman under 30 with Graves' ophthalmopathy.

The V call is TRBV30, the J call TRBJ2-1, with 8 bases fitting TRBD1. Germline V gene lookup returns CDR1 GTSNPN and CDR2 SVGIG (reference sequence). Unmatched junction bases numbered 12, after V lost 8 bases and J lost 6 bases. CDR3 size: 14 residues. CDR3 in amino acids: CAAGRDRGFNEQFF. CDR3 DNA sequence: TGTGCCGCAGGGCGAGACAGGGGTTTCAATGAGCAGTTCTTC.

This clonotype was seen repeatedly, ten times or more. V gene TRBV30 combines with J gene TRBJ2-5; TRBD1 matches at 7 bases. Germline CDR1 and CDR2: GTSNPN and SVGIG (reference sequence). V was clipped by 1 base and J by 5 bases; unmatched bases: 10. CDR3 length: 15 amino acids. CDR3 residues: CAWSGLQGIRETQYF. CDR3 sequence (DNA): TGTGCCTGGAGTGGATTACAGGGGATTCGGGAGACCCAGTACTTC.

This rearrangement joins TRBV29-1 to TRBJ2-5; 11 nucleotides agree with TRBD1. Germline CDR1 SQVTM, CDR2 ANQGSEA. CDR3 length: 17 amino acids. V shed 6 bases and J 5 bases; nucleotides not matched to a gene: 17. CDR3 residues: CSVEMVLGQGVRETQYF. DNA of the CDR3: TGCAGCGTAGAGATGGTTTTGGGACAGGGGGTTAGGGAGACCCAGTACTTC.

This clonotype showed up just a few times. The chain has TRBV27 and TRBJ1-2; 7 nucleotides match TRBD1. Germline CDR1 MNHEY, CDR2 SMNVEV (reference sequence). The CDR3 spans 14 residues. Germline trimming cut 3 bases from V and 7 bases from J; bases unmatched to any gene: 8. In nucleotides, the CDR3 is TGTGCCAGCAGTTTTATAGAGGGGGCACGTGGCTACACCTTC. Amino acids: CASSFIEGARGYTF.

This clonotype appeared a few times. The J gene is TRBJ2-7, the V gene TRBV25-1, with a weak D call TRBD1 (6 bases). CDR1 and CDR2 (germline): MGHDK, SYGVNS. The ends were cut back, 3 bases at V and 2 bases at J, with 14 bases in the middle. The CDR3 has 15 amino acids. The CDR3 DNA follows: TGTGCCAGCAGTGATGGCGGGTCAGGGGCCTACGAGCAGTACTTC. It encodes CASSDGGSGAYEQYF.

This clonotype has at least ten counts. The chain employs TRBV6-1 and TRBJ2-2, with 14 bases matching TRBD2. Germline V gene lookup returns CDR1 MNHNS and CDR2 SASEGT. The V and J ends lost 2 bases and 7 bases, in that order; junction bases with no gene match: 9. The CDR3 is made up of 18 amino acids. The CDR3 sequence is CASSESMGLAGASGELFF. CDR3 nucleotides: TGTGCCAGCAGTGAAAGTATGGGACTAGCGGGAGCCAGCGGGGAGCTGTTTTTT.

This clonotype was found many times. This chain joins TRBV7-3 and TRBJ2-1; TRBD2 matches at 10 bases. Per germline, CDR1 SGHTA and CDR2 FQGTGA. After removal of 4 bases from V and 7 bases from J, the junction contained 4 bases not matched to a gene. The CDR3 spans 14 residues. The CDR3 coding sequence is TGTGCCAGCAGCTCTCAGCGGGAGGGGAATGAGCAGTTCTTC. This gives the protein CASSSQREGNEQFF.

This clonotype appeared many times. V is TRBV6-1 and J is TRBJ2-7, with D possibly TRBD1 on 5 matching bases. V lost 10 bases to trimming and J lost 2 bases, with 15 bases between them. Germline CDR1 reads MNHNS; CDR2 reads SASEGT. The CDR3 extends over 13 amino acids. In DNA, the CDR3 is TGTGCCACCCGAAAACAGGAAACCTACGAGCAGTACTTC. It codes for CATRKQETYEQYF.

The chain employs TRBV29-1 and TRBJ2-7, with D hard to call. Looked up from germline, CDR1 is SQVTM and CDR2 is ANQGSEA. The CDR3 contains 13 residues. The V and J ends lost 4 bases and 0 bases respectively, with 10 bases between them. The CDR3 DNA is TGCAGCGTTGGTGGACCGAGCTCCTACGAGCAGTACTTC. Amino acid sequence: CSVGGPSSYEQYF.

The chain combines TRBV29-1 with TRBJ2-2, with 7 positions matching TRBD1. The CDR3 is made up of 13 amino acids. The trim removed 7 bases at V and 4 bases at J, leaving 6 bases unmatched. CDR1 is SQVTM, CDR2 ANQGSEA, per germline. As DNA, the CDR3 is TGCAGCGGAGGGGGCGCGGGCACCGGGGAGCTGTTTTTT. Translation: CSGGGAGTGELFF.

The rearrangement links TRBV4-1 to TRBJ1-3, with D perhaps matching TRBD1 (5 bases). Germline CDR1 is MGHRA and CDR2 is YSYEKL. V lost 2 bases and J lost 4, with 15 bases in between. CDR3 size: 16 residues. For the CDR3, the DNA is TGCGCCAGCAGCCAACCCCCGGGTGGGGGGGGAAACACCATATATTTT. The encoded protein is CASSQPPGGGGNTIYF.

This clonotype was detected many times. The chain joins TRBV27 to TRBJ2-1; the match to TRBD2 covers 10 bases. The junction had 10 bases not matched to a gene; V was cut back by 2 bases and J by 9 bases. The length of the CDR3 is 16 residues. The germline gives CDR1 MNHEY, CDR2 SMNVEV (reference sequence). The CDR3: CASSLIGAGGPREQFF. The CDR3 region has the DNA TGTGCCAGCAGTTTAATAGGAGCGGGAGGGCCCCGTGAGCAGTTCTTC.

The rearrangement links TRBV6-1 to TRBJ2-7; TRBD1 matches at 7 bases. Germline V lookup: CDR1 MNHNS, CDR2 SASEGT. Trimming at V came to 5 bases and at J to 2 bases, leaving 12 bases not matched to a gene. This CDR3 region has 16 residues. The CDR3 protein is CASSPQLTGLTYEQYF. The CDR3 nucleotides read TGTGCCAGCAGTCCCCAATTGACAGGGCTCACCTACGAGCAGTACTTC.

This clonotype was picked up many times. The V gene is TRBV27, the J gene TRBJ2-7; possible D gene TRBD1, 5 bases. The V end was cut by 0 bases, the J end by 7 bases, with 10 bases between. The CDR3 loop spans 13 amino acids. CDR1 MNHEY and CDR2 SMNVEV come from the germline V gene (reference sequence). CDR3 DNA: TGTGCCAGCAGTTTATCAGGGGCTAGGGAGCAGTACTTC. As protein: CASSLSGAREQYF.

In its sample, this clonotype was seen many times. The rearrangement joins TRBV6-1 to TRBJ2-7, with D possibly matching TRBD1 (6 bases). The V end was cut by 1 base, the J end by 3 bases, with 10 bases between. The germline gives CDR1 MNHNS, CDR2 SASEGT. The length of the CDR3 is 14 residues. This CDR3 is CASSEGTAGYEQYF. The DNA for the CDR3 is TGTGCCAGCAGTGAAGGGACAGCAGGCTACGAGCAGTACTTC.

The rearrangement uses TRBV29-1 and TRBJ2-2; D ambiguous. V was clipped by 5 bases and J by 2 bases, with 6 bases between them. The germline V gene has CDR1 SQVTM and CDR2 ANQGSEA. This CDR3 is built from 12 residues. DNA for the CDR3: TGCAGCGTTACTCCTAACACCGGGGAGCTGTTTTTT. Protein: CSVTPNTGELFF.

This clonotype was detected ten times or more. The genes are TRBV11-2 and TRBJ2-2; TRBD2 is a possible D gene (5 bases). The CDR3 consists of 16 residues. Germline values: CDR1 SGHAT, CDR2 FQNNGV. V was clipped by 0 bases and J by 3 bases, with 11 bases between them. CDR3 coding DNA: TGTGCCAGCAGCTTAGATCCCGGACTGTACACCGGGGAGCTGTTTTTT. Its translation is CASSLDPGLYTGELFF.

The chain carries TRBV5-1 and TRBJ2-1, with 10 bases that match TRBD2. In germline, CDR1 is SGHRS, CDR2 YFSETQ. This CDR3 has 16 residues. Losses at the gene ends were 4 bases for V and 2 bases for J; bases not matched to a gene: 6. DNA of the CDR3: TGCGCCAGCAGCCCCTTCACTAGCGGGGCCTACAATGAGCAGTTCTTC. Encoded protein: CASSPFTSGAYNEQFF.

The sample holds a few counts of this clonotype. At one end, the junction sequence differs from germline, possibly due to a read error. The genes are TRBV2 and TRBJ1-1; no firm D call. CDR1 is SNHLY, CDR2 FYNNEI, per germline. The CDR3 has 14 residues. The CDR3 bases are TGTGCCAGCAGTGAAGCCGATTTGAAGACTGAAGCTTTCTTT. Translated: CASSEADLKTEAFF. Full variable domain (missing parts from reference TRBV2 and TRBJ1-1): EPEVTQTPSHQVTQMGQEVILRCVPISNHLYFYWYRQILGQKVEFLVSFYNNEISEKSEIFDDQFSVERPDGSNFTLKIRSTKLEDSAMYFCASSEADLKTEAFFGQGTRLTVV.

This clonotype came up a few times. CDR3 sequence (DNA): TGTGCCAGCAGCTTGGTCGGGCCAAAGGAGGGTGAGCAGTTCTTC. Translating gives CASSLVGPKEGEQFF. The rearrangement uses TRBV5-8 and TRBJ2-1; weak D call: TRBD2 (6 bases). V lost 0 bases to trimming and J lost 9 bases, with 16 bases between them. The germline CDR1 and CDR2 sequences are SGHTS and YDEGEE. The CDR3 contains 15 residues.

Ten or more counts support this clonotype. The V gene is TRBV28, the J gene TRBJ1-1; no reliable D call. The germline V gene has CDR1 MDHEN and CDR2 SYDVKM. The CDR3 is made up of 13 amino acids. The V and J ends lost 11 bases and 2 bases respectively, with 15 bases between them. The CDR3 region has the DNA TGTGCCTTGAGGAGGGCCCAAAACACTGAAGCTTTCTTT. As protein: CALRRAQNTEAFF.

Only a few counts were recorded for this clonotype. The chain employs TRBV25-1 and TRBJ2-1; 8 bases map to TRBD1. V trimming: 4 bases; J trimming: 6 bases; junction bases outside the gene matches: 8. Germline CDR1 and CDR2: MGHDK and SYGVNS. This CDR3 has 15 residues. The CDR3: CASSVKTGDLNEQFF. CDR3 in DNA: TGTGCCAGCAGTGTAAAGACAGGGGACCTCAATGAGCAGTTCTTC.

V gene TRBV28 combines with J gene TRBJ1-2; tentative D call: TRBD1 (5 bases). Germline CDR1 is MDHEN and CDR2 is SYDVKM. The V and J ends lost 3 bases and 6 bases respectively, with 23 bases between them. The CDR3 loop spans 17 amino acids. In nucleotides, the CDR3 is TGTGCCAGCAGTTTGGCAGGGACGGTTGGAACCTCGGATGGCTACACCTTC. Translated, it gives CASSLAGTVGTSDGYTF.

This clonotype was detected only a few times. This chain uses TRBV20-1 with TRBJ1-1, with D possibly matching TRBD1 (6 bases). Trimming shortened V by 5 bases and J by 4 bases, and 20 bases separated the two germline ends. CDR1 is DFQATT, CDR2 SNEGSKA, per germline (reference sequence). This CDR3 comprises 15 residues. The CDR3 is CSAGAGGQAGTEAFF. Here the CDR3 DNA reads TGCAGTGCTGGGGCGGGGGGGCAGGCGGGCACTGAAGCTTTCTTT.

The rearrangement uses TRBV4-2 and TRBJ1-2; D perhaps matches TRBD1 (5 bases). V was cut by 0 bases and J by 8 bases, with 10 bases left in between. The germline CDR1 and CDR2 sequences are LGHNA and YNFKEQ. The CDR3 contains 13 residues. The CDR3 region is CASSQDRDRGYTF. For the CDR3, the DNA is TGTGCCAGCAGCCAAGATAGGGACCGCGGCTACACCTTC.

The V gene is TRBV7-9, the J gene TRBJ2-5; the match to TRBD2 covers 8 bases. The CDR3 is 17 amino acids. Germline V gene sequence: CDR1 SEHNR, CDR2 FQNEAQ (reference sequence). V gave up 5 bases and J gave up 2 bases; unmatched junction bases: 13. The chain's CDR3 is CASSPPWVAGGQETQYF. The CDR3 bases are TGTGCCAGCAGCCCCCCCTGGGTGGCGGGGGGTCAAGAGACCCAGTACTTC.

The genes are TRBV24-1 and TRBJ2-4; D perhaps matches TRBD2 (5 bases). This CDR3 contains 13 residues. Trimming left V 2 bases short and J 8 bases short, with 9 bases between. Germline lookup yields CDR1 KGHDR and CDR2 SFDVKD. The DNA of the CDR3 is TGTGCCACCAGTGATTATCGGGGTTACATTCAGTACTTC. Translating gives CATSDYRGYIQYF.